A single sample is the source of the 18 T cell receptor beta chains below, sequenced in a study of beta chain features in type 1 diabetes. All of the isolated RNA was reverse transcribed, so expressed TCRB transcripts were sequenced. Sequencing was performed with immunoSEQ multiplex PCR; in TCRdb, only in-frame clones are kept and a portion is missing. Of around 430,000 clones listed, roughly 30% are singletons. The specimen sequenced was naive CD4+ T cells from blood. These receptors came from a young man in good health.

This chain uses TRBV30 with TRBJ1-1; D is unclear. The CDR3 runs 12 residues. Deletions cut 2 bases from V and 8 bases from J, with 12 bases between. Germline CDR1 is GTSNPN and CDR2 is SVGIG (reference sequence). The CDR3 here is CAWSKVWGEAFF. DNA of the CDR3: TGTGCCTGGAGTAAGGTATGGGGAGAAGCTTTCTTT. The entire variable domain, with the rest obtained from reference TRBV30 and TRBJ1-1, is as follows: SQTIHQWPATLVQPVGSPLSLECTVEGTSNPNLYWYRQAAGRGLQLLFYSVGIGQISSEVPQNLSASRPQDRQFILSSKKLLLSDSGFYLCAWSKVWGEAFFGQGTRLTVV.

The chain has TRBV5-1 and TRBJ2-7; 11 bases are a match to TRBD2. J gave up 2 bases and V 3 bases, and 7 bases lay outside the gene matches. Germline V gives CDR1 SGHRS, CDR2 YFSETQ. The CDR3 spans 16 residues. The CDR3 loop reads CASSSGTSGTTYEQYF. In DNA, the CDR3 is TGCGCCAGCAGCTCTGGGACTAGCGGAACGACCTACGAGCAGTACTTC.

This clone has more than one count but fewer than ten. The chain uses TRBV9 and TRBJ1-1, with D hard to call. With 0 bases removed from V and 4 bases from J, the gap between germline ends came to 7 bases. The CDR3 has 13 amino acids. CDR1 and CDR2 from the germline V gene are SGDLS and YYNGEE. CDR3: CASSVDGGTEAFF. The CDR3 DNA reads as TGTGCCAGCAGCGTAGATGGAGGCACTGAAGCTTTCTTT.

The CDR3 DNA is TGTGCCAGCAGTTTAAACGTGATCTACAGGGGGACTGAAGCTTTCTTT. Translated: CASSLNVIYRGTEAFF. The chain couples TRBV28 to TRBJ1-1, with 8 positions matching TRBD1. The length of the CDR3 is 16 residues. The germline V gene has CDR1 MDHEN and CDR2 SYDVKM. Trimming at V came to 2 bases and at J to 5 bases, leaving 10 bases not matched to a gene. Looking up the rest from reference TRBV28 and TRBJ1-1 gives the full variable domain: DVKVTQSSRYLVKRTGEKVFLECVQDMDHENMFWYRQDPGLGLRLIYFSYDVKMKEKGDIPEGYSVSREKKERFSLILESASTNQTSMYLCASSLNVIYRGTEAFFGQGTRLTVV.

This clone was recorded a few times. V is TRBV23-1 and J is TRBJ2-7, with 11 bases matching TRBD2. TRBV23-1 is reported as an ORF; its role is uncertain. Unmatched junction bases numbered 8, after V lost 6 bases and J lost 4 bases. This CDR3 is 15 amino acids long. DNA for the CDR3: TGCGCCAGCAGCCGACAATCTAGCGGGAGGTACGAGCAGTACTTC. This gives the protein CASSRQSSGRYEQYF.

V and J are TRBV25-1 and TRBJ1-1; D call uncertain. V was cut by 7 bases and J by 1 base, with 10 bases left in between. Germline loops: CDR1 MGHDK, CDR2 SYGVNS. The CDR3 has 13 amino acids. The CDR3 region is CASNSGGNTEAFF. CDR3 bases: TGTGCCAGCAACTCGGGTGGGAACACTGAAGCTTTCTTT.

The chain recombines TRBV10-3 with TRBJ2-7; unclear D gene. The V end was cut by 7 bases, the J end by 7 bases, with 20 bases between. Germline V gene sequence: CDR1 ENHRY, CDR2 SYGVKD. The CDR3 is made up of 14 amino acids. For the CDR3, the DNA is TGTGCCATCAATGGCGCCGGCCCCCGGGCGGAGCAGTACTTC. As protein: CAINGAGPRAEQYF.

This chain joins TRBV30 and TRBJ2-3, with 10 bases that match TRBD2. Unmatched junction bases numbered 2, after V lost 0 bases and J lost 8 bases. CDR3 length: 13 residues. The germline V gene encodes CDR1 GTSNPN and CDR2 SVGIG (reference sequence). The CDR3 loop is CAWSVAGGPTQYF. The CDR3 DNA sequence: TGTGCCTGGAGTGTAGCGGGAGGGCCTACGCAGTATTTT.

This clone was counted a few times. This chain uses TRBV14 with TRBJ2-5; D gene unclear. The CDR3 extends over 11 amino acids. Trimming shortened V by 5 bases and J by 4 bases, and 5 bases separated the two germline ends. Germline CDR1 is SGHDN and CDR2 is FVKESK. CDR3 sequence (DNA): TGTGCCAGCAGCATAAGAGAGACCCAGTACTTC. It is translated as CASSIRETQYF.

This clone has only a few counts. The J gene is TRBJ2-5, the V gene TRBV28; D call uncertain. Germline CDR1 MDHEN, CDR2 SYDVKM. Trimming took 3 bases from V and 6 from J, leaving 11 bases between them. There are 13 residues in the CDR3. The CDR3 reads CASSFAVRQTQYF. CDR3 DNA sequence: TGTGCCAGCAGTTTTGCAGTTCGACAGACCCAGTACTTC.

This clone was picked up a small number of times. The chain couples TRBV29-1 to TRBJ2-1; maybe TRBD2 (6 bases). V lost 4 bases and J 7 bases, leaving 32 bases between the germline ends. This CDR3 contains 19 residues. Germline loops: CDR1 SQVTM, CDR2 ANQGSEA. CDR3 sequence reads: CSVVKMGGDRDQPTNEQFF. In DNA, the CDR3 is TGCAGCGTTGTTAAGATGGGAGGAGACCGGGACCAACCGACGAATGAGCAGTTCTTC.

About this clone itself: In the same sample, other DNA sequences code for this CDR3. The chain uses TRBV9 and TRBJ2-3; TRBD2 might be the D (6 bases). Trimming removed 1 base at V and 5 bases at J, with 8 bases between. Looked up from germline, CDR1 is SGDLS and CDR2 is YYNGEE. This CDR3 is 13 amino acids long. The CDR3 DNA follows: TGTGCCAGCAGCGTACAGGAGGGAGATACGCAGTATTTT. It is translated as CASSVQEGDTQYF.

This clone was seen a few times. The CDR3 reads CASSRENSGANVLTF. The CDR3 DNA follows: TGTGCCAGCAGCCGGGAGAACTCTGGGGCCAACGTCCTGACTTTC. The chain has TRBV7-2 and TRBJ2-6; a possible D gene is TRBD2 (6 bases). This CDR3 contains 15 residues. Germline V gene data show CDR1 as SGHTA and CDR2 as FQGNSA. Trimming took off 5 bases at V and 0 bases at J, with 8 bases between the two ends.

This clone was counted only a few times. This chain connects TRBV12-5 to TRBJ2-2; possibly TRBD2 for D (5 bases). The CDR3 loop spans 12 amino acids. CDR1 and CDR2 from the germline V gene are LGHNT and FRNRAP. V was pared by 11 bases and J by 6 bases, with 13 bases between. The CDR3 loop is CAAAGRPGELFF. DNA for the CDR3: TGTGCTGCCGCTGGGAGACCCGGGGAGCTGTTTTTT.

The V and J genes are TRBV2 and TRBJ2-4; tentatively, D is TRBD1 (6 bases). Per germline, CDR1 SNHLY and CDR2 FYNNEI. The CDR3 is made up of 14 amino acids. V dropped 5 bases and J dropped 3 bases, with 11 bases sitting between them. The CDR3 protein is CASSLDRGKNIQYF. CDR3 bases: TGTGCCAGCAGTTTGGACAGAGGCAAAAACATTCAGTACTTC.

This clone was detected a few times. V usage is TRBV7-8 and J usage is TRBJ2-5, with unresolved D. Germline V gene sequence: CDR1 SGHVS, CDR2 FQNEAQ. The V end lost 5 bases, the J end lost 9 bases, and 19 bases lay between the germline ends. The CDR3 runs to 14 residues. The CDR3 spells CASSTRAPSRAQYF. The CDR3 DNA is TGTGCCAGCAGCACAAGGGCCCCTTCAAGAGCCCAGTACTTC.

CDR3: CSAHMDTQYF. CDR3 coding DNA: TGCAGCGCACACATGGATACGCAGTATTTT. The chain is built from TRBV29-1 and TRBJ2-3; D is unresolved. Trimming shortened V by 7 bases and J by 6 bases, and 8 bases separated the two germline ends. Germline CDR1 SQVTM, CDR2 ANQGSEA. This CDR3 is 10 amino acids long.

Comments on this clone: This CDR3 is also generated by other DNA sequences in the sample. The V gene is TRBV7-2, the J gene TRBJ2-5; D remains unclear. Germline values: CDR1 SGHTA, CDR2 FQGNSA. The CDR3 has 14 amino acids. Trimming removed 1 base from V and 1 base from J, with 7 bases in between. The chain's CDR3 is CASSLEPAQETQYF. In DNA, the CDR3 is TGTGCCAGCAGCTTAGAACCAGCCCAAGAGACCCAGTACTTC.